Listed below are T cell receptor beta chains from one sample, sequenced in a study of control samples from healthy donors and cancer patients. Profiled with immunoSEQ multiplex PCR; TCRdb holds only in-frame clones, not every one. Of about 160,000 clones listed, approximately 94% are singletons. Sequencing used PBMCs. The receptors stem from a man between 60 and 75 years old with colorectal cancer. Both conserved end residues are part of each CDR3. The D gene is left open where the match is weak. The size of a clone is reported for some rows only, either as once, few or many, or as a class for expanded clones.

V gene,J gene,D gene,clone size,CDR3 DNA,CDR3 protein
TRBV7-2,TRBJ1-2,TRBD1,-,TGTGCCAGCAGCTTAATTACAGGGGGGAATGGCTACACCTTC,CASSLITGGNGYTF
TRBV7-2,TRBJ2-3,-,-,TGTGCCAGCAGCGCTACCCAGGGGTCGCGTTCGTCGTATACGCAGTATTTT,CASSATQGSRSSYTQYF
TRBV7-2,TRBJ1-3,TRBD1,-,TGTGCCAGCAGCGGACAGGGCGCTGGAAACACCATATATTTT,CASSGQGAGNTIYF
TRBV24-1,TRBJ2-4,TRBD1,-,TGTGCCACCAGTTATGGACAGGGTGACATTCAGTACTTC,CATSYGQGDIQYF
TRBV19,TRBJ1-1,-,-,TGTGCCAGTAGTATGGGGAACACTGAAGCTTTCTTT,CASSMGNTEAFF
TRBV6-5,TRBJ1-1,-,-,TGTGCCAGCAGTTACGGGGGGGCCGACACTGAAGCTTTCTTT,CASSYGGADTEAFF
TRBV10-2,TRBJ1-6,-,-,TGCGCCAGCAGAACTCATAATTCACCCCTCCACTTT,CASRTHNSPLHF
TRBV25-1,TRBJ2-1,TRBD1,-,TGTGCCAGCAGTGAAAACCGGGACAGGTACAATGAGCAGTTCTTC,CASSENRDRYNEQFF
TRBV27,TRBJ2-5,TRBD2,-,TGTGCCAGCAGTCCCCCCGGGAGGGGGGCCAAAGAGACCCAGTACTTC,CASSPPGRGAKETQYF
TRBV9,TRBJ2-1,TRBD1,-,TGTGCCAGCAGCGCCGGGACAGCAAGGTCCTACAATGAGCAGTTCTTC,CASSAGTARSYNEQFF
TRBV4-2,TRBJ2-7,TRBD1,-,TGTGCCAGCAGCCAAGATTTGGGCAGGGGGCTGTACGAGCAGTACTTC,CASSQDLGRGLYEQYF
TRBV6-5,TRBJ2-5,TRBD2,-,TGTGCCAGCAGCCAAGCGGGGGGGCGGCAAGAGACCCAGTACTTC,CASSQAGGRQETQYF
TRBV6-2/TRBV6-3,TRBJ1-2,-,once,TGTGCCAGCAGCTCCCGGGACCCTAACTATGGCTACACCTTC,CASSSRDPNYGYTF
TRBV11-2,TRBJ2-7,-,-,TGTGCCAGCAGCTTAGGCGGGGCTACCTACGAGCAGTACTTC,CASSLGGATYEQYF
TRBV30,TRBJ1-4,TRBD1,few,TGTGCCGGGGGACAGAGTAATGAAAAACTGTTTTTT,CAGGQSNEKLFF
TRBV5-4,TRBJ1-1,-,-,TGTGCCAGCAGCTTGGATCCGGGACAAACAAAAGCTTTCTTT,CASSLDPGQTKAFF
TRBV10-3,TRBJ1-3,-,-,TGTGCCCTCAGTAGATCTGGAAACACCATATATTTT,CALSRSGNTIYF
TRBV6-1,TRBJ2-3,TRBD2,-,TGTGCCAGCAGTGAAGTTGGGGGGGCAGATACGCAGTATTTT,CASSEVGGADTQYF
TRBV15,TRBJ2-5,TRBD2,-,TGTGCCACCAGCATAGCGGGGGGGCGAGAGACCCAGTACTTC,CATSIAGGRETQYF
TRBV25-1,TRBJ2-2,-,-,TGTGCCAGCAGTGGTGGACAGAAGAACACCGGGGAGCTGTTTTTT,CASSGGQKNTGELFF
TRBV6-6,TRBJ1-2,-,-,TGTGCCAGCAGCCCCAGCGTCGGGCAGGGGCATGGCTACACCTTC,CASSPSVGQGHGYTF
TRBV20-1,TRBJ2-3,-,-,TGCAGTGCTAGTGAGGAGGTCGGTACGCAGTATTTT,CSASEEVGTQYF
TRBV27,TRBJ1-2,-,-,TGTGCCAGCAGTGTCCGGGAAGGGGGTTTCTATGGCTACACCTTC,CASSVREGGFYGYTF
TRBV5-5,TRBJ2-7,-,-,TGTGCCAGCAGCTTGGATCTGGGGTACTACGAGCAGTACTTC,CASSLDLGYYEQYF
TRBV15,TRBJ2-7,-,-,TGTGCCACCAGCAGCGTTTTGGGGCAGTACTTC,CATSSVLGQYF
TRBV7-2,TRBJ2-7,-,-,TGTGCCAGCAGCTTAGCGTTTGGGGGCGGGGAGCAGTACTTC,CASSLAFGGGEQYF
TRBV6-2/TRBV6-3,TRBJ1-2,-,-,TGTGCCAGCAGTTTCCTCTATGGCTACACCTTC,CASSFLYGYTF
TRBV25-1,TRBJ1-1,-,-,TGTGCCAGCAGTGGAGGGTTGAGCACTGAAGCTTTCTTT,CASSGGLSTEAFF
TRBV5-6,TRBJ1-5,-,-,TGTGCCAGCAGCGGTAGTGGTAGGCAGCCCCAGCATTTT,CASSGSGRQPQHF
TRBV6-5,TRBJ1-1,-,once,TGTGCCAGCAATTTAGGGGGACCGAACACTGAAGCTTTCTTT,CASNLGGPNTEAFF
TRBV4-3,TRBJ2-7,-,-,TGCGCCAGCAGCCAGGCACATGAGGGCTACTACGAGCAGTACTTC,CASSQAHEGYYEQYF
TRBV19,TRBJ1-3,TRBD1,-,TGTGCCAGTAGTACAACCGGACAGGGGGTTGGAAACACCATATATTTT,CASSTTGQGVGNTIYF
TRBV27,TRBJ1-5,TRBD1,once,TGTGCCAGCAGTTTATCGGGGGGACAGGGGGCCAAGCAGCCCCAGCATTTT,CASSLSGGQGAKQPQHF
TRBV18,TRBJ2-5,-,-,TGTGCCAGCTCACCAGGGGCAGGGCGACAAGAGACCCAGTACTTC,CASSPGAGRQETQYF
TRBV11-2,TRBJ2-3,-,-,TGTGCCAGCAGCTTGACAGACACAGATACGCAGTATTTT,CASSLTDTDTQYF
TRBV7-6,TRBJ2-5,-,-,TGTGCCAGCAGCTCCACGGGGTGGCGAATCCAAGAGACCCAGTACTTC,CASSSTGWRIQETQYF
TRBV6-6,TRBJ1-5,TRBD1,few,TGTGCCAGCAGTTTGGACAGGGACTATCAGCCCCAGCATTTT,CASSLDRDYQPQHF